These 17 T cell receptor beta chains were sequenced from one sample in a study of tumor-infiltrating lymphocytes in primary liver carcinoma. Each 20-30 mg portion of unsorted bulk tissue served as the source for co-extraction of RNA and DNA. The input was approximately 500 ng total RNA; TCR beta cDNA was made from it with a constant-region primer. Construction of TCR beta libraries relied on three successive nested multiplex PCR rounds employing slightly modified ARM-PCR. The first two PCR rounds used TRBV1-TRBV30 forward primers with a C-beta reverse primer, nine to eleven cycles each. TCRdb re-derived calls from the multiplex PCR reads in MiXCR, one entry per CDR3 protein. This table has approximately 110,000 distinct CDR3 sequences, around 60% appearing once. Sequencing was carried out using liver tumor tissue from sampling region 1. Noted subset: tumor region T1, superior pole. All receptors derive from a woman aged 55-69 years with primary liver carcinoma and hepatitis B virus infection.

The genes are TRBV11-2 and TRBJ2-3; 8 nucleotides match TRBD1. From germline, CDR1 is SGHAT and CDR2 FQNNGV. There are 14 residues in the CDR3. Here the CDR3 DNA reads TGTGTCAGTAGACTGGACAGGGAGGTAGATACGCAGTATTTT. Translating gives CVSRLDREVDTQYF.

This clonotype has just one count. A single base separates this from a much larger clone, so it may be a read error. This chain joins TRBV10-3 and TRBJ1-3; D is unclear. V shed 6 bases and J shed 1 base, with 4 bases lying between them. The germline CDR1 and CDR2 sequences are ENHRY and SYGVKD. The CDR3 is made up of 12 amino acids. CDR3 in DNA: TGTGCCATCAGAACTTCTGGAAACACCATATATTTT. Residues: CAIRTSGNTIYF.

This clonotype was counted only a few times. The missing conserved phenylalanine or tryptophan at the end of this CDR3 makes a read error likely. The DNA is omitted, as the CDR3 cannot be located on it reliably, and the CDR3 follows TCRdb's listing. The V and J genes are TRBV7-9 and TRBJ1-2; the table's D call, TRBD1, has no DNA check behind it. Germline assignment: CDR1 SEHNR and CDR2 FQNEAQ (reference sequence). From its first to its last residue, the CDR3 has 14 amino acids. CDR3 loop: CASSSSDLTGGVLV.

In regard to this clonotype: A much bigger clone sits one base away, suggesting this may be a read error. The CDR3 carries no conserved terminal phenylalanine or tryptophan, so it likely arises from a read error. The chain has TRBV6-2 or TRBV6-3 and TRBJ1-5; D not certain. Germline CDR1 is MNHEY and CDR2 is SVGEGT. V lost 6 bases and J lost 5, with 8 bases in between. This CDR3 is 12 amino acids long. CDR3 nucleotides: TGTGCCAGCAGCCGCCCTCATCAGCCCCAGCATTTA. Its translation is CASSRPHQPQHL.

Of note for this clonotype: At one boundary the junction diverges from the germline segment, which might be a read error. The CDR3 nucleotides read TGTGCCAGCGGCGTTAGGCAGGGTCCAAGTTCACCCCTCAACTTT. This gives the protein CASGVRQGPSSPLNF. This chain connects TRBV7-8 to TRBJ1-6, with a possible D match to TRBD1 (5 bases). The CDR3 sequence is 15 residues long. The germline gives CDR1 SGHVS, CDR2 FQNEAQ.

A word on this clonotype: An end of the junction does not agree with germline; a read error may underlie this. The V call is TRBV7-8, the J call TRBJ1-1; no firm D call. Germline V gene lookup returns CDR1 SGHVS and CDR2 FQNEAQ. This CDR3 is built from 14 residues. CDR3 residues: CVSSLARSNTEAFF. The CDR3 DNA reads TGTGTCAGCAGCTTAGCCAGATCGAACACTGAAGCTTTCTTT.

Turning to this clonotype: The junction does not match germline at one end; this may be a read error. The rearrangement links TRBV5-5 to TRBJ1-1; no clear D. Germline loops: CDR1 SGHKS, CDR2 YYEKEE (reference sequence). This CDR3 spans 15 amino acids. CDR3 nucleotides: TGTGCCAGCAGACGCGAGGACTGCACGAACACTGGAGCTTTCTTT. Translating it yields CASRREDCTNTGAFF. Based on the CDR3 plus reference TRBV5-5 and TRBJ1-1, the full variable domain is DAGVTQSPTHLIKTRGQQVTLRCSPISGHKSVSWYQQVLGQGPQFIFQYYEKEERGRGNFPDRFSARQFPNYSSELNVNALLLGDSALYLCASRREDCTNTGAFFGQGTRLTVV.

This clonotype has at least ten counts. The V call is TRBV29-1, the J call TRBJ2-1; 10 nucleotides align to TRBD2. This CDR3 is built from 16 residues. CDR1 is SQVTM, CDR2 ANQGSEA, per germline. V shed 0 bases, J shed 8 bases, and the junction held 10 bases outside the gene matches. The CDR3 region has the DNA TGCAGCGTTGAAGATAGACTAGCGGGCCAGGGCGATGAGCAGTTCTTC. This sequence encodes CSVEDRLAGQGDEQFF.

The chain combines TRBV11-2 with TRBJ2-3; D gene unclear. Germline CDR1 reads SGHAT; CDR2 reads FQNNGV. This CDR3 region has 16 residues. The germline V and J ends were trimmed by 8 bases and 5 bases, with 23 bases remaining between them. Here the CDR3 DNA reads TGTGCCAGCGGCTCACCCCCCAGCTACTCCAAAGATACGCAGTATTTT. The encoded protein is CASGSPPSYSKDTQYF.

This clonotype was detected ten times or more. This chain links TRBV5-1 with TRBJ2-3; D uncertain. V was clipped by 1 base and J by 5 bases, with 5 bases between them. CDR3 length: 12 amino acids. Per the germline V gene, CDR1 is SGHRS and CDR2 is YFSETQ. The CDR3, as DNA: TGCGCCAGCAGCTTGTACCTAGATACGCAGTATTTT. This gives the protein CASSLYLDTQYF.

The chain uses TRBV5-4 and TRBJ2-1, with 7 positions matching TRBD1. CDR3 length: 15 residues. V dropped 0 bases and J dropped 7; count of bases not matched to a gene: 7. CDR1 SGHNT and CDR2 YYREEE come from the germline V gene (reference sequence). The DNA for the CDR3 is TGTGCCAGCAGCTTGGAGGGGGCTAAGTCTAATGAGCAGTTCTTC. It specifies CASSLEGAKSNEQFF.

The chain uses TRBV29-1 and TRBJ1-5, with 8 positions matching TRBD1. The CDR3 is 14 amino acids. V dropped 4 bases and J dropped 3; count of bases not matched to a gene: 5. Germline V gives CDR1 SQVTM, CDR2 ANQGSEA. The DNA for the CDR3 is TGCAGCGTTGGGACAGGGACGAACAATCAGCCCCAGCATTTT. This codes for CSVGTGTNNQPQHF.

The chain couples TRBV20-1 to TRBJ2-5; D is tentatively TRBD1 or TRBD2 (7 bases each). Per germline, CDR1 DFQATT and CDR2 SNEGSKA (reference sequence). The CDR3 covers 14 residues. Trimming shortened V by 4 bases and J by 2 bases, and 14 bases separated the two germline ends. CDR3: CSATPQGGQETQYF. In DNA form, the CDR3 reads TGCAGTGCTACCCCTCAGGGGGGGCAAGAGACCCAGTACTTC.

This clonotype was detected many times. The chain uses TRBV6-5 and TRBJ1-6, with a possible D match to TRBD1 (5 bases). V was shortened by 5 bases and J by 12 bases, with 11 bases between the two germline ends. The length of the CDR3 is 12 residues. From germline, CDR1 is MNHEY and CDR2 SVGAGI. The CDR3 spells CASSPRGVPLHF. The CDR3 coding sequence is TGTGCCAGCAGTCCCCGGGGGGTACCCCTCCACTTT.

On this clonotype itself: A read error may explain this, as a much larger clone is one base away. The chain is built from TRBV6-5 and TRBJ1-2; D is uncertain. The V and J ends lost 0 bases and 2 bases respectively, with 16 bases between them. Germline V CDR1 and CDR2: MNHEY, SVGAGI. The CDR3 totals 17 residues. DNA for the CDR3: TGTGCCAGCAGTTACTCGCGAGGTCTGACATGGAACTATGGCTACACCTTC. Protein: CASSYSRGLTWNYGYTF.

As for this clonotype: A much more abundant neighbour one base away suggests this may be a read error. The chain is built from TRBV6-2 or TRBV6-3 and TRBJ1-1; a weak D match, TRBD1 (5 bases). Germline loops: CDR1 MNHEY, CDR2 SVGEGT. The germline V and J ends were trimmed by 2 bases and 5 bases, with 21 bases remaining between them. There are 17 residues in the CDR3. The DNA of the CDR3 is TGTGCCAGCAGTTACCTCGGGACCCTGATGTCGAGGACTGAAGCTTTCTTT. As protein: CASSYLGTLMSRTEAFF.

The CDR3 loop is CATSRDRGWYNEQFF. The CDR3 coding sequence is TGTGCCACCAGCAGAGACCGGGGATGGTACAATGAGCAGTTCTTC. The chain links TRBV15 to TRBJ2-1, with D tentatively TRBD2 (5 bases). The CDR3 totals 15 residues. V lost 0 bases and J 4 bases, leaving 10 bases between the germline ends. Germline CDR1 and CDR2: LNHNV and YYDKDF (reference sequence).